This T cell receptor (beta chain) was sequenced for a study of CD8+ T cells in alopecia areata. Findings and limits, study-wide: Alopecia totalis/universalis scalp especially showed more expanded CD8+ clones than normal scalp. Besides other cells, scalp samples also yield sequences of resident alphabeta T cells from normal skin.

A remark on this clone: Its antigen is unknown.

Cell sorting on a FACSAria was used to separate CD4+ and CD8+ T cells from the PBMCs. In each case, RNA was isolated and then reverse transcribed into cDNA as the sequencing template. Sequencing used immunoSEQ multiplex PCR; TCRdb keeps in-frame clones, though not all of them. The data hold approximately 150,000 clones, with 55% observed a single time. Germline values: CDR1 SGHTA, CDR2 FQGNSA. V lost 4 bases, J lost 2 bases, and 13 bases lay in between. CDR3 length equals 15 residues. This clonotype originated in a human donor in good health. Sequencing was performed on CD4+ T cells sorted from blood. The chain is built from TRBV7-2 and TRBJ2-3, with D perhaps given as TRBD1 or TRBD2 (5 bases each). In DNA form, the CDR3 reads TGTGCCAGCAGCTCCGGTGGAGGACACACAGATACGCAGTATTTT. Its protein product is CASSSGGGHTDTQYF.